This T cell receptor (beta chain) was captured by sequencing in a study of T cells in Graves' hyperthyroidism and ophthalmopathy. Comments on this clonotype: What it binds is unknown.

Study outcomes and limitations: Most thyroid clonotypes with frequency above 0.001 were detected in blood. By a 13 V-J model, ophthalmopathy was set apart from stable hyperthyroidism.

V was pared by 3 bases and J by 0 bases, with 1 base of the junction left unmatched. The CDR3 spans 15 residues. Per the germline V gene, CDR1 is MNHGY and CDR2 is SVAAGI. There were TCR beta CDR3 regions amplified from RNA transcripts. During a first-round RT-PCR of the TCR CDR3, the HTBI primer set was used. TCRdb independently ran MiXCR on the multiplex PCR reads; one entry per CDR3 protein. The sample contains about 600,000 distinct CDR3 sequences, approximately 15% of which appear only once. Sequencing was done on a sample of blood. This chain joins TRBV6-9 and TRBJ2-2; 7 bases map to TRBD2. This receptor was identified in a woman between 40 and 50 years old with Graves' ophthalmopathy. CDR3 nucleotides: TGTGCCAGCAGTTACGGGACTACGAACACCGGGGAGCTGTTTTTT. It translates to CASSYGTTNTGELFF.